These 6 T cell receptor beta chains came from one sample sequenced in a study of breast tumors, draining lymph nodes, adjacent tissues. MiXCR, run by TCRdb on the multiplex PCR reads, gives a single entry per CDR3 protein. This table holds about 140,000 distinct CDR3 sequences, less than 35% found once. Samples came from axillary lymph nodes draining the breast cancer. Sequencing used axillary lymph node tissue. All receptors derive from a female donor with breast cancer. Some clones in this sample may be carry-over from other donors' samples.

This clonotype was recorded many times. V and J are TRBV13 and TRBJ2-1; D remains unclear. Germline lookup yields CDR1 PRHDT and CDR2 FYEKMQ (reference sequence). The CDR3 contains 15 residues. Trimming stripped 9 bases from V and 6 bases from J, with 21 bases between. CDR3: CASGVRPTPTNEQFF. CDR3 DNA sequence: TGTGCCAGTGGAGTACGGCCCACCCCAACCAATGAGCAGTTCTTC.

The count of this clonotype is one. The CDR3 DNA is TGTGCCAGCAGTGAACCTGGGGGGCGAAAAGAGACCCAGTACTTC. Protein: CASSEPGGRKETQYF. The chain uses TRBV2 and TRBJ2-5; D may be TRBD1 or TRBD2 (6 bases each). The CDR3 loop spans 15 amino acids. In germline, CDR1 is SNHLY, CDR2 FYNNEI. V dropped 2 bases and J dropped 3 bases, with 13 bases sitting between them.

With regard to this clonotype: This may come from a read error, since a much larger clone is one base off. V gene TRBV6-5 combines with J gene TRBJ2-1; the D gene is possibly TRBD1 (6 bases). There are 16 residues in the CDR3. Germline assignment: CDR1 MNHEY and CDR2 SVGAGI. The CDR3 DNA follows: TGTGCCGGCAGTTACTACTTCAGGGGTTCCTACAATGAGCAGTTCTTC. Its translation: CAGSYYFRGSYNEQFF.

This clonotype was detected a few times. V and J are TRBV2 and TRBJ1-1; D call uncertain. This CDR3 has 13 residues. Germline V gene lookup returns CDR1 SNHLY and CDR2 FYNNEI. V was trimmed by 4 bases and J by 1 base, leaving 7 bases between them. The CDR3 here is CASSVWTNTEAFF. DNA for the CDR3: TGTGCCAGCAGTGTGTGGACGAACACTGAAGCTTTCTTT.

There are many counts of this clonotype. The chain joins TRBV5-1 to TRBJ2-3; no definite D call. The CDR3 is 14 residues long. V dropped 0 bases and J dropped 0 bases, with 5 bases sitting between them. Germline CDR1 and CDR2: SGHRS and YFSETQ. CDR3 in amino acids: CASSLDASTDTQYF. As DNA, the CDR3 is TGCGCCAGCAGCTTGGACGCTAGCACAGATACGCAGTATTTT.

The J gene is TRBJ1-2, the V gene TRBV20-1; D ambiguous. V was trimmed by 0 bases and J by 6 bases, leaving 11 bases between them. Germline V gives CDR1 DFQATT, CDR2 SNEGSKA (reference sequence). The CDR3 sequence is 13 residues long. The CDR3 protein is CSAREQPRDGYTF. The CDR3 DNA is TGCAGTGCTAGAGAACAGCCTAGGGATGGCTACACCTTC.